Shown below are 26 T cell receptor beta chains from a single sample sequenced in a study of neurological immune-mediated disorders. The time point: longitudinal time-point 2. TCRdb reanalysed the 5' RACE reads using MiXCR and keeps one entry per CDR3 protein. The sample has 40,000 to 60,000 distinct CDR3 sequences, roughly 13% seen once. Sequenced input: PBMCs. These receptors were taken from a male donor with HTLV-1-associated myelopathy (HAM/TSP).

This clonotype was counted many times. This chain uses TRBV7-2 with TRBJ2-7; D ambiguous. This CDR3 region has 13 residues. V gave up 3 bases and J gave up 5 bases, with 11 bases separating them. Germline V gene sequence: CDR1 SGHTA, CDR2 FQGNSA. CDR3 DNA: TGTGCCAGCAGCTTTAGTCATTGGGACGAGCAGTACTTC. This sequence encodes CASSFSHWDEQYF.

This clonotype is termed medium-sized. V is TRBV20-1 and J is TRBJ2-5; 9 bases line up with TRBD2. This CDR3 spans 17 amino acids. Germline V lookup: CDR1 DFQATT, CDR2 SNEGSKA (reference sequence). V shed 0 bases, J shed 2 bases, and the junction held 10 bases outside the gene matches. CDR3 in DNA: TGCAGTGCTAGAGATCTCGGGCGGGGGGGTAATCAAGAGACCCAGTACTTC. This gives the protein CSARDLGRGGNQETQYF.

Notes on this clonotype: An end of the junction differs from the germline gene, which may be a read error. V is TRBV7-6 and J is TRBJ2-3; D is uncertain. Germline V lookup: CDR1 SGHVS, CDR2 FNYEAQ. This CDR3 spans 15 amino acids. In DNA form, the CDR3 reads TGTGCCATCAGCTTAGTTACCAGCCTCGCAGATACGCAGTATTTT. Encoded protein: CAISLVTSLADTQYF.

This clonotype was counted at least ten times. The V gene is TRBV20-1, the J gene TRBJ2-5; 10 positions agree with TRBD1. Germline V CDR1 and CDR2: DFQATT, SNEGSKA (reference sequence). The CDR3 runs 13 residues. V shed 6 bases and J 5 bases; nucleotides not matched to a gene: 6. The CDR3 region has the DNA TGCAGTGCACCCGACAGGGGGCTGGAGACCCAGTACTTC. This sequence encodes CSAPDRGLETQYF.

This clonotype showed up many times. The chain recombines TRBV6-1 with TRBJ1-1; no firm D call. Deletions cut 4 bases from V and 0 bases from J, with 6 bases between. The CDR3 runs 13 residues. Germline-derived CDR1 and CDR2 are MNHNS and SASEGT. DNA of the CDR3: TGTGCCAGCAGTGCCGACATGAACACTGAAGCTTTCTTT. Its protein product is CASSADMNTEAFF.

This clonotype was seen ten or more times. A junction end diverges from the germline sequence, so it may reflect a read error. This chain links TRBV20-1 with TRBJ2-2; 11 bases match TRBD2. Germline loops: CDR1 DFQATT, CDR2 SNEGSKA (reference sequence). The CDR3 consists of 15 residues. DNA for the CDR3: TGCAGTGCTCCCTTAGCGGGGGGGAACAGCGGGGAGCTGTTTTTT. Its translation: CSAPLAGGNSGELFF.

The V and J genes are TRBV6-5 and TRBJ2-7; 7 bases match TRBD2. With 6 bases clipped from V and 2 bases from J, the junction kept 13 bases outside the gene matches. Germline V gene data show CDR1 as MNHEY and CDR2 as SVGAGI. CDR3 size: 16 residues. Here the CDR3 DNA reads TGTGCCAGCAGACTCGGGGGACTATCGTGGACCTACGAGCAGTACTTC. It yields the protein CASRLGGLSWTYEQYF.

This clonotype was observed at least ten times. V is TRBV28 and J is TRBJ1-4; no definite D call. CDR1 and CDR2 from the germline V gene are MDHEN and SYDVKM. The CDR3 is 15 residues long. With 4 bases removed from V and 0 bases from J, the gap between germline ends came to 9 bases. CDR3 sequence reads: CASSSSSATNEKLFF. The CDR3 nucleotides are TGTGCCAGCAGTTCCTCATCTGCAACTAATGAAAAACTGTTTTTT.

Ten or more counts support this clonotype. This chain uses TRBV5-1 with TRBJ2-6; 9 nucleotides align to TRBD1. The J segment lost 2 bases and the V segment lost 4 bases, leaving 4 bases of the junction unmatched. The CDR3 consists of 16 residues. The germline V gene has CDR1 SGHRS and CDR2 YFSETQ. The CDR3 nucleotides are TGCGCCAGCAGCGCCACAGGGGGCGCTGGGGCCAACGTCCTGACTTTC. This encodes CASSATGGAGANVLTF. Full variable domain (remainder filled in from reference TRBV5-1 and TRBJ2-6): KAGVTQTPRYLIKTRGQQVTLSCSPISGHRSVSWYQQTPGQGLQFLFEYFSETQRNKGNFPGRFSGRQFSNSRSEMNVSTLELGDSALYLCASSATGGAGANVLTFGAGSRLTVL.

This clonotype was detected many times. The chain couples TRBV9 to TRBJ1-1; D remains unclear. The V gene lost 4 bases and the J gene lost 1 base, with 8 bases spanning the gap. From germline, CDR1 is SGDLS and CDR2 YYNGEE. The CDR3 runs to 13 residues. The chain's CDR3 is CASSRRQNTEAFF. CDR3 in DNA: TGTGCCAGCAGCCGCCGACAGAACACTGAAGCTTTCTTT.

This clonotype was observed at least ten times. The chain employs TRBV11-3 and TRBJ2-3; D call uncertain. The CDR3 spans 15 residues. Germline CDR1 reads SGHNT; CDR2 reads YENEEA. Trimming took 6 bases from V and 6 from J, leaving 19 bases between them. The CDR3 is CASSSPASSPDTQYF. CDR3 nucleotide sequence: TGTGCCAGCAGTTCTCCGGCCTCATCCCCCGATACGCAGTATTTT.

This clonotype came up many times. The J gene is TRBJ2-7, the V gene TRBV5-6, with D unclear. The germline gives CDR1 SGHDT, CDR2 YYEEEE. The CDR3 is 13 residues long. V was clipped by 0 bases and J by 3 bases, with 7 bases between them. The CDR3 protein is CASSLELVYEQYF. The CDR3 DNA reads TGTGCCAGCAGCTTGGAACTCGTCTACGAGCAGTACTTC.

This clonotype was seen many times. V gene TRBV7-3 combines with J gene TRBJ2-1, with 11 positions matching TRBD2. The CDR3 runs to 15 residues. CDR1 is SGHTA, CDR2 FQGTGA, per germline. Unmatched junction bases numbered 6, after V lost 5 bases and J lost 6 bases. The CDR3 coding sequence is TGTGCCAGCAGCCCGCGACTAGCGGGGCTCAATGAGCAGTTCTTC. Its translation: CASSPRLAGLNEQFF.

This clonotype was seen repeatedly, ten times or more. The V call is TRBV5-1, the J call TRBJ2-7, with TRBD2 matching over 15 bases. The CDR3 has 18 residues. Germline V gives CDR1 SGHRS, CDR2 YFSETQ. The J segment lost 2 bases and the V segment lost 4 bases, leaving 10 bases of the junction unmatched. CDR3 nucleotides: TGCGCCAGCAGCCCCCAGGGGACTAGCGGGGGGATTACCTACGAGCAGTACTTC. Its translation: CASSPQGTSGGITYEQYF. Based on the CDR3 plus reference TRBV5-1 and TRBJ2-7, the full variable domain is KAGVTQTPRYLIKTRGQQVTLSCSPISGHRSVSWYQQTPGQGLQFLFEYFSETQRNKGNFPGRFSGRQFSNSRSEMNVSTLELGDSALYLCASSPQGTSGGITYEQYFGPGTRLTVT.

This clonotype was recorded many times. The chain carries TRBV4-3 and TRBJ2-3; TRBD2 matches at 12 bases. With V trimmed by 5 bases and J by 5 bases, 11 bases remained unmatched. CDR3 size: 17 residues. CDR1 is LGHNA and CDR2 is YSLEER in the germline V gene. The CDR3 spells CASSADLAGGPLDTQYF. The CDR3 DNA sequence: TGCGCCAGCAGCGCTGATCTAGCGGGGGGGCCACTAGATACGCAGTATTTT.

The chain joins TRBV10-3 to TRBJ1-5, with D possibly TRBD1 on 6 matching bases. V was shortened by 4 bases and J by 7 bases, with 14 bases between the two germline ends. The CDR3 has 14 residues. In germline, CDR1 is ENHRY, CDR2 SYGVKD. Here the CDR3 reads CAISAGDIQQPQHF. In DNA form, the CDR3 reads TGTGCCATCAGTGCCGGGGACATCCAGCAGCCCCAGCATTTT.

This clonotype showed up just once. The V call is TRBV5-1, the J call TRBJ2-1, with 9 bases matching TRBD1. The CDR3 is 14 residues long. Germline V gives CDR1 SGHRS, CDR2 YFSETQ. Unmatched junction bases numbered 2, after V lost 4 bases and J lost 3 bases. Here the CDR3 reads CASSGTGNYNEQFF. CDR3 sequence (DNA): TGCGCCAGCAGCGGGACAGGGAACTACAATGAGCAGTTCTTC.

In its sample, this clonotype was seen many times. The CDR3 DNA is TGCAGCGTTGTTCGCGGGGCGAGCTCCTACAATGAGCAGTTCTTC. It translates to CSVVRGASSYNEQFF. The genes are TRBV29-1 and TRBJ2-1, with D perhaps matching TRBD2 (6 bases). With 4 bases removed from V and 0 bases from J, the gap between germline ends came to 13 bases. Germline V CDR1 and CDR2: SQVTM, ANQGSEA. The CDR3 is 15 residues long.

This clonotype showed up many times. The rearrangement uses TRBV5-1 and TRBJ2-7; TRBD1 is a possible D gene (6 bases). The germline V gene has CDR1 SGHRS and CDR2 YFSETQ. V was cut by 1 base and J by 7 bases, with 12 bases left in between. This CDR3 contains 13 residues. CDR3 sequence (DNA): TGCGCCAGCAGCTTGAACAGGGATAAAGAGCAGTACTTC. This translates into CASSLNRDKEQYF.

The table lists this clonotype with many counts. The chain has TRBV4-3 and TRBJ1-1, with a tentative D call TRBD1 (5 bases). Trimming cost V 0 bases and J 5 bases, with 13 bases left between them. The germline V gene encodes CDR1 LGHNA and CDR2 YSLEER. The CDR3 loop spans 15 amino acids. The chain's CDR3 is CASSQDYRGGTEAFF. In DNA, the CDR3 is TGCGCCAGCAGCCAAGATTATAGGGGAGGGACTGAAGCTTTCTTT.

This clonotype was recorded at least ten times. The chain carries TRBV24-1 and TRBJ2-4; D ambiguous. V was shortened by 5 bases and J by 1 base, with 11 bases between the two germline ends. This CDR3 contains 15 residues. In germline, CDR1 is KGHDR, CDR2 SFDVKD. The CDR3 here is CATSAGSLAKNIQYF. DNA for the CDR3: TGTGCCACCAGTGCTGGGTCTCTGGCCAAAAACATTCAGTACTTC.

This clonotype has a count of ten or more. This rearrangement joins TRBV5-1 to TRBJ1-5; D unclear. Per germline, CDR1 SGHRS and CDR2 YFSETQ. V dropped 0 bases and J dropped 0 bases, with 16 bases sitting between them. The CDR3 covers 18 residues. The chain's CDR3 is CASSLGPTRPYSNQPQHF. The CDR3 nucleotides read TGCGCCAGCAGCTTGGGGCCAACGCGCCCGTATAGCAATCAGCCCCAGCATTTT.

This clonotype was detected only a few times. This chain links TRBV3-1 with TRBJ2-1; D is perhaps TRBD2 (5 bases). Germline CDR1 reads LGHDT; CDR2 reads YNNKEL (reference sequence). V was cut by 2 bases and J by 13 bases, with 15 bases left in between. The CDR3 consists of 13 residues. CDR3 DNA sequence: TGTGCCAGCAGCCAATATGGGGAGAAACTTCAGTTCTTC. Protein product: CASSQYGEKLQFF.

This clonotype was seen a few times. The genes are TRBV12-3 or TRBV12-4 and TRBJ1-5, with D unresolved. This CDR3 comprises 14 residues. Trimming shortened V by 7 bases and J by 0 bases, and 10 bases separated the two germline ends. The CDR3 loop is CASTINYSNQPQHF. DNA of the CDR3: TGTGCCAGCACCATCAACTATAGCAATCAGCCCCAGCATTTT.

This clonotype was observed many times. The J gene is TRBJ1-2, the V gene TRBV4-3, with a weak D call TRBD1 (5 bases). The germline V and J ends were trimmed by 4 bases and 5 bases, with 11 bases remaining between them. The CDR3 spans 13 residues. Looked up from germline, CDR1 is LGHNA and CDR2 is YSLEER. CDR3 amino acids: CASSPERGYGYTF. CDR3 in DNA: TGCGCCAGCAGCCCTGAGAGGGGATATGGCTACACCTTC.

This clonotype was counted many times. This chain connects TRBV2 to TRBJ2-5; no definite D call. This CDR3 has 10 residues. Germline V gene sequence: CDR1 SNHLY, CDR2 FYNNEI. Trimming cost V 7 bases and J 5 bases, with 5 bases left between them. CDR3 region: CASTRETQYF. In DNA form, the CDR3 reads TGTGCCAGCACCCGGGAGACCCAGTACTTC.